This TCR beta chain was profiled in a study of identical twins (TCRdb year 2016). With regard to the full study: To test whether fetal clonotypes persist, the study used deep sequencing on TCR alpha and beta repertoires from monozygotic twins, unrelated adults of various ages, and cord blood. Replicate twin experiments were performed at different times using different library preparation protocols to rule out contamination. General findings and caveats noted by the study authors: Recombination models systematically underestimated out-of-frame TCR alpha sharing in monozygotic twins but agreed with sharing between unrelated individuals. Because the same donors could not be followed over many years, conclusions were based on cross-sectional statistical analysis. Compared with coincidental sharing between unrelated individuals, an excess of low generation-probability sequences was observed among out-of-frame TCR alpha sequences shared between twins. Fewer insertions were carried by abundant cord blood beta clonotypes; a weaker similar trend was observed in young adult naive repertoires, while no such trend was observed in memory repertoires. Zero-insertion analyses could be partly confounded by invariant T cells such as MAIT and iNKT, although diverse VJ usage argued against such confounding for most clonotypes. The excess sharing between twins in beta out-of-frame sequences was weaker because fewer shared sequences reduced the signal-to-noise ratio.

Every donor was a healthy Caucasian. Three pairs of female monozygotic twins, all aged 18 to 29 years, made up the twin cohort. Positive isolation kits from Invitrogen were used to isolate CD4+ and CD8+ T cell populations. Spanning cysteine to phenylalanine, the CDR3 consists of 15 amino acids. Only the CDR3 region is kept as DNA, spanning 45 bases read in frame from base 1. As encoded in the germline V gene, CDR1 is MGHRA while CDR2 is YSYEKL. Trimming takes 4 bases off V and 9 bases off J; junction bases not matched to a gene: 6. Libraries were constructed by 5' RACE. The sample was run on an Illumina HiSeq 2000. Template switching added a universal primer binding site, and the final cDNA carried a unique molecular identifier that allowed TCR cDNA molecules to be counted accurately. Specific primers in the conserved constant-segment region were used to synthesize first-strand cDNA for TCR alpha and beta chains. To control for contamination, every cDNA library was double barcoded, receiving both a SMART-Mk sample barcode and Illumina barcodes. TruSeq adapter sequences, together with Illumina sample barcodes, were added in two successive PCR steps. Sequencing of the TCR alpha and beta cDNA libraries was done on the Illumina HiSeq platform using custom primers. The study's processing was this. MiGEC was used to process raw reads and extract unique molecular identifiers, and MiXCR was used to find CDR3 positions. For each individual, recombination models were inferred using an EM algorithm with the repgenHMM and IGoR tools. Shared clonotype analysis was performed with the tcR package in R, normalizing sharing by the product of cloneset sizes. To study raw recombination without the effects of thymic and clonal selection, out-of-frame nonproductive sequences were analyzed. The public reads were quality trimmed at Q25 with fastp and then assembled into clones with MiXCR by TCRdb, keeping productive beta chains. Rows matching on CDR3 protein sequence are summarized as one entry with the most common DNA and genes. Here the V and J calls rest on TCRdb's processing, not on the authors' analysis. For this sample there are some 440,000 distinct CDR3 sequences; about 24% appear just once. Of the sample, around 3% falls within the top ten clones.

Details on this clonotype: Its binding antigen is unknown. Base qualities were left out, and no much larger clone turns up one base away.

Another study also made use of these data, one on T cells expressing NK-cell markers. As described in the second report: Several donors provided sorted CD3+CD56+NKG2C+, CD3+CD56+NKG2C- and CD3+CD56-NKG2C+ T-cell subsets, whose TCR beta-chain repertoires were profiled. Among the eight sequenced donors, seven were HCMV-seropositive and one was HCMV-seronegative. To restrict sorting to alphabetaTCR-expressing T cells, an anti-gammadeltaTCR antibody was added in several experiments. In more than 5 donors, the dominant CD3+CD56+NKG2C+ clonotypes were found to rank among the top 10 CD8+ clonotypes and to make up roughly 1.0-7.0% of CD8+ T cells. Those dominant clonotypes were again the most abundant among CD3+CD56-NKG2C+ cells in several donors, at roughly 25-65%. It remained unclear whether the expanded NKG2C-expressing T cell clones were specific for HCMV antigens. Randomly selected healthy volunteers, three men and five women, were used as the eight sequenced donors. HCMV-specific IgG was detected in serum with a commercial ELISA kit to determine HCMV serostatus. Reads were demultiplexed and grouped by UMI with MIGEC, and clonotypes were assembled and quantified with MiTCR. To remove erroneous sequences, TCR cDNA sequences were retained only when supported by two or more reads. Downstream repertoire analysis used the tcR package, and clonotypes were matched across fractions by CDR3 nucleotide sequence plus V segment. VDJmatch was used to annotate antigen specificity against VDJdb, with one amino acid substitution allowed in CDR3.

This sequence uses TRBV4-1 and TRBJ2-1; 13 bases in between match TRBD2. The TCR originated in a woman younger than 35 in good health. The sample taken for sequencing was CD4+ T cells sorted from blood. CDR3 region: CASSRGLAGALEQFF. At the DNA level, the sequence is TGCGCCAGCAGCCGAGGACTAGCGGGAGCACTTGAGCAGTTCTTC.